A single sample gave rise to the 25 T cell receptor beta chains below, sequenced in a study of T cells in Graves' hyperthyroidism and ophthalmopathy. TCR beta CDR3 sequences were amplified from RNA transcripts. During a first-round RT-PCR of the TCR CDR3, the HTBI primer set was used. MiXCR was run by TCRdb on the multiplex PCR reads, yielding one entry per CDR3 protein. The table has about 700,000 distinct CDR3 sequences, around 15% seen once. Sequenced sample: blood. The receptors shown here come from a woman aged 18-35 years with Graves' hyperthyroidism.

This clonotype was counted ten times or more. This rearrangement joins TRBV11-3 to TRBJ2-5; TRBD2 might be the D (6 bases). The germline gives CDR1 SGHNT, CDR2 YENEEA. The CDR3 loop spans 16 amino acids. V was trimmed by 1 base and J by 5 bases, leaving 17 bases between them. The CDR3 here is CASSLGGERASETQYF. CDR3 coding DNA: TGTGCCAGCAGCTTAGGGGGGGAGCGGGCTTCGGAGACCCAGTACTTC.

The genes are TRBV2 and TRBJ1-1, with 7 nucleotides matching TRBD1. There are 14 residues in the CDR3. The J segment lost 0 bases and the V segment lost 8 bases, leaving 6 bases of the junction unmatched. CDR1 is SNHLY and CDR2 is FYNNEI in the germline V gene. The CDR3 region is CASLYRGLNTEAFF. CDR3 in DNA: TGTGCCAGCTTATACAGGGGCCTGAACACTGAAGCTTTCTTT. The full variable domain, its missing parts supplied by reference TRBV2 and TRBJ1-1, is EPEVTQTPSHQVTQMGQEVILRCVPISNHLYFYWYRQILGQKVEFLVSFYNNEISEKSEIFDDQFSVERPDGSNFTLKIRSTKLEDSAMYFCASLYRGLNTEAFFGQGTRLTVV.

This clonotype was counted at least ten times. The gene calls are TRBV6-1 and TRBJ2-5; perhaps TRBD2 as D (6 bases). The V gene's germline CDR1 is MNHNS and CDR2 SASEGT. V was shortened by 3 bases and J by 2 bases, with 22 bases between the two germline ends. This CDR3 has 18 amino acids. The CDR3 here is CASSEEGFSGSRQETQYF. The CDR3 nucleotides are TGTGCCAGCAGTGAGGAGGGCTTTTCTGGCAGTCGGCAAGAGACCCAGTACTTC.

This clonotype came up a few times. In nucleotides, the CDR3 is TGTGCCAGCGAATCGACTGAGAATCAGCCCCAGCATTTT. Amino acids: CASESTENQPQHF. The V gene is TRBV2, the J gene TRBJ1-5, with D unresolved. Germline CDR1 is SNHLY and CDR2 is FYNNEI. CDR3 size: 13 residues. Trimming removed 8 bases at V and 4 bases at J, with 12 bases between.

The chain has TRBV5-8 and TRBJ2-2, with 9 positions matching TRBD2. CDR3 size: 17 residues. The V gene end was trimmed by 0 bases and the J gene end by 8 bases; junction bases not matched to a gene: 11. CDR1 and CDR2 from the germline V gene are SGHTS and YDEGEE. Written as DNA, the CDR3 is TGTGCCAGCAGCTTGGGCCGGTTTAGCGGGAGTCCTGGGGAGCTGTTTTTT. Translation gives CASSLGRFSGSPGELFF. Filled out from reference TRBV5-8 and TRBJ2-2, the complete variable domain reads EAGVTQSPTHLIKTRGQQATLRCSPISGHTSVYWYQQALGLGLQFLLWYDEGEERNRGNFPPRFSGRQFPNYSSELNVNALELEDSALYLCASSLGRFSGSPGELFFGEGSRLTVL.

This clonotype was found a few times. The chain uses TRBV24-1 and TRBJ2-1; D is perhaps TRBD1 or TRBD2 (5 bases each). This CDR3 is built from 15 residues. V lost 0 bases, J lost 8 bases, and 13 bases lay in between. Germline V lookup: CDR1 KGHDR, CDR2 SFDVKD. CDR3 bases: TGTGCCACCAGTGATTTGGGGGGACCAACGGATGAGCAGTTCTTC. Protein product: CATSDLGGPTDEQFF.

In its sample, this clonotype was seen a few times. The DNA for the CDR3 is TGTGCCAGCAGCGTAAGGGGATTTAGCACAGATACGCAGTATTTT. It is translated as CASSVRGFSTDTQYF. This chain joins TRBV9 and TRBJ2-3, with D maybe TRBD1 (5 bases). The CDR3 consists of 15 residues. The V gene lost 1 base and the J gene lost 0 bases, with 9 bases spanning the gap. Germline CDR1 reads SGDLS; CDR2 reads YYNGEE.

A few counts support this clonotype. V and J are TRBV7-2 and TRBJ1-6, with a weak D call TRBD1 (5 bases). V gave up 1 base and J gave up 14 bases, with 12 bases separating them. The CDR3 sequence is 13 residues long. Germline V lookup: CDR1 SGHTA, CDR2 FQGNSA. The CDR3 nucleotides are TGTGCCAGCAGCTTAGGAATCAGGGCAGCCCTCCACTTT. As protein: CASSLGIRAALHF.

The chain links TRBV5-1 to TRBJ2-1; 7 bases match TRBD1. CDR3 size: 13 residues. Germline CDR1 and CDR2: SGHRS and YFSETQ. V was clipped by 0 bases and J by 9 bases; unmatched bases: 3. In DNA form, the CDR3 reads TGCGCCAGCAGCTTGGAGGGACAGAGTGAGCAGTTCTTC. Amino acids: CASSLEGQSEQFF.

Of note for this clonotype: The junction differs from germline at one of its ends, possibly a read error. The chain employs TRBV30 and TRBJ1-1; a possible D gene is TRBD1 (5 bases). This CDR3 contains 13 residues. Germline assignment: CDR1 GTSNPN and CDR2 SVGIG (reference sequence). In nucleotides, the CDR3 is TGTACCTGGGCCCCCGGGAGGGGCACTGAAGCTTTCTTT. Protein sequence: CTWAPGRGTEAFF.

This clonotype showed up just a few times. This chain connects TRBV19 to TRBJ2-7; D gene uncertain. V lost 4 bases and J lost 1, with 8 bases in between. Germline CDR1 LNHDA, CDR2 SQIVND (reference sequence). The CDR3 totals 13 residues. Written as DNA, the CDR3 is TGTGCCAGTAGTACCGTAAAGTCCTACGAGCAGTACTTC. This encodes CASSTVKSYEQYF. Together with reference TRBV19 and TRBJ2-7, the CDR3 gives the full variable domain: DGGITQSPKYLFRKEGQNVTLSCEQNLNHDAMYWYRQDPGQGLRLIYYSQIVNDFQKGDIAEGYSVSREKKESFPLTVTSAQKNPTAFYLCASSTVKSYEQYFGPGTRLTVT.

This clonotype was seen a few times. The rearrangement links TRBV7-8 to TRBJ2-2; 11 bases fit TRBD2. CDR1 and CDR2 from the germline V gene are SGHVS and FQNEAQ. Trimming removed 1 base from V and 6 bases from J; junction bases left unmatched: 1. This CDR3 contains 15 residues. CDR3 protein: CASSLVAGGPGELFF. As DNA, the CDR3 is TGTGCCAGCAGCTTAGTAGCGGGAGGGCCCGGGGAGCTGTTTTTT.

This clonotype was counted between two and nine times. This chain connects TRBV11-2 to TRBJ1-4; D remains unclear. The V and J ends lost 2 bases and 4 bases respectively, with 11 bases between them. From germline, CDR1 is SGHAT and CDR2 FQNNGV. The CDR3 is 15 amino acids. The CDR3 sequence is CASSLTALRNEKLFF. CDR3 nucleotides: TGTGCCAGCAGCTTAACAGCCCTCCGTAATGAAAAACTGTTTTTT.

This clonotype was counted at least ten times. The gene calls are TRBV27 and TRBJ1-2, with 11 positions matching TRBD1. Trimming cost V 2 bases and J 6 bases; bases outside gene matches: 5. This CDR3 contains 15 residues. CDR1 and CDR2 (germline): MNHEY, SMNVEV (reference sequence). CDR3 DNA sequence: TGTGCCAGCAGTTTAGAGGGACAGGGGGTTGATGGCTACACCTTC. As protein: CASSLEGQGVDGYTF.

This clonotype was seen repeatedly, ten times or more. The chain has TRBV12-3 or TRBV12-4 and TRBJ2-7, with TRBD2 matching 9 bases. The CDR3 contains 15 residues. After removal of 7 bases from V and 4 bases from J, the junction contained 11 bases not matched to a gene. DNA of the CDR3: TGTGCCAGCACTAATGGGGGACTAGCACGGTACGAGCAGTACTTC. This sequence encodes CASTNGGLARYEQYF.

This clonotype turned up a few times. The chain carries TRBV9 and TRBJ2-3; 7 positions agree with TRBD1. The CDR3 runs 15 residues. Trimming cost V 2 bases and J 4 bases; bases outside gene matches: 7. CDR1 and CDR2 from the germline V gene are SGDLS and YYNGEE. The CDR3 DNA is TGTGCCAGCAGCGTCAGACAGGGCACGGCAGATACGCAGTATTTT. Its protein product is CASSVRQGTADTQYF.

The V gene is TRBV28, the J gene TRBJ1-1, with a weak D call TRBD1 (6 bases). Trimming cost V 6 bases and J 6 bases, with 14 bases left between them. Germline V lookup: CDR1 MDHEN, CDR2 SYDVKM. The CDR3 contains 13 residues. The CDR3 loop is CASSPPGAPEAFF. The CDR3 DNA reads TGTGCCAGCAGCCCCCCAGGGGCCCCTGAAGCTTTCTTT.

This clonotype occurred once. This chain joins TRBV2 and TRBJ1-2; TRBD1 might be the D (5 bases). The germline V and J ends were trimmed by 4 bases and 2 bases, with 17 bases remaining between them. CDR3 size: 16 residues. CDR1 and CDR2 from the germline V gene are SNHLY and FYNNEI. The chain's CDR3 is CASSVQVRVTNYGYTF. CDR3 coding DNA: TGTGCCAGCAGTGTTCAGGTCAGGGTGACGAACTATGGCTACACCTTC.

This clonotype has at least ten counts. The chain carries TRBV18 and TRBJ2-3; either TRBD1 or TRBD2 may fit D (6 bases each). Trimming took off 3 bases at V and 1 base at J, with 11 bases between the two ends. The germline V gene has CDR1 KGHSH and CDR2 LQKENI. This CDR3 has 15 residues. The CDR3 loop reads CASSPSRGRTDTQYF. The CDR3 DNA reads TGTGCCAGCTCACCCTCTCGGGGGCGCACAGATACGCAGTATTTT.

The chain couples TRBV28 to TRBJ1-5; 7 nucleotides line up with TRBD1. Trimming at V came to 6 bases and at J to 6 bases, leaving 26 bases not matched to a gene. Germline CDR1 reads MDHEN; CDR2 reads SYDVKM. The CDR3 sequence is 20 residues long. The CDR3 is CASSSPAGQIGTGVGQPQHF. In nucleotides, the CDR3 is TGTGCCAGCAGCTCCCCCGCGGGACAGATTGGGACTGGGGTTGGTCAGCCCCAGCATTTT.

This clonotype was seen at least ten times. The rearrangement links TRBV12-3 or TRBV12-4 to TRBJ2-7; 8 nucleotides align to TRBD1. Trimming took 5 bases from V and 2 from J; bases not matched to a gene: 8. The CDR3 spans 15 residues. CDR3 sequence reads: CASSPMTGVAYEQYF. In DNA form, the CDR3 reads TGTGCCAGCAGTCCAATGACAGGGGTTGCCTACGAGCAGTACTTC.

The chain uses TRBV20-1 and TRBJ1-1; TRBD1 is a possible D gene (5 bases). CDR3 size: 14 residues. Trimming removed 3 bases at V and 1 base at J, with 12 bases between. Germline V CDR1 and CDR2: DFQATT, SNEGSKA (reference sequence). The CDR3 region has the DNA TGCAGTGCTAGTTGGGACGGAGGGAACACTGAAGCTTTCTTT. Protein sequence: CSASWDGGNTEAFF.

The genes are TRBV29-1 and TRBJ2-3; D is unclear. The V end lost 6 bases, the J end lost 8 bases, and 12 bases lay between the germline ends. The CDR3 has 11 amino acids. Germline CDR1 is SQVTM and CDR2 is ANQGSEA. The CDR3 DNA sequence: TGCAGCGTCACGAAGGAGAGTACGCAGTATTTT. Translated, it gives CSVTKESTQYF.

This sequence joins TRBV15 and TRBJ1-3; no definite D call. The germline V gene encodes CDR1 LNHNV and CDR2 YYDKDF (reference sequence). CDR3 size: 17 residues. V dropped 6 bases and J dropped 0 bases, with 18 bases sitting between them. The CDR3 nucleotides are TGTGCCACCAGGGGCTTGGGCCAGACGTTCTCTGGAAACACCATATATTTT. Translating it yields CATRGLGQTFSGNTIYF. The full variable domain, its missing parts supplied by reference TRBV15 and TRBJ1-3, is DAMVIQNPRYQVTQFGKPVTLSCSQTLNHNVMYWYQQKSSQAPKLLFHYYDKDFNNEADTPDNFQSRRPNTSFCFLDIRSPGLGDTAMYLCATRGLGQTFSGNTIYFGEGSWLTVV.

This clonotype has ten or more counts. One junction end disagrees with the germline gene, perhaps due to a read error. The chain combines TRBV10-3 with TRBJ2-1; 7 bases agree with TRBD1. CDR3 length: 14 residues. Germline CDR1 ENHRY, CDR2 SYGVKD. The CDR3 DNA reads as TGCGCCACTCAACGGGACAGCCAAAACAATGAGCAGTTCTTC. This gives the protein CATQRDSQNNEQFF.